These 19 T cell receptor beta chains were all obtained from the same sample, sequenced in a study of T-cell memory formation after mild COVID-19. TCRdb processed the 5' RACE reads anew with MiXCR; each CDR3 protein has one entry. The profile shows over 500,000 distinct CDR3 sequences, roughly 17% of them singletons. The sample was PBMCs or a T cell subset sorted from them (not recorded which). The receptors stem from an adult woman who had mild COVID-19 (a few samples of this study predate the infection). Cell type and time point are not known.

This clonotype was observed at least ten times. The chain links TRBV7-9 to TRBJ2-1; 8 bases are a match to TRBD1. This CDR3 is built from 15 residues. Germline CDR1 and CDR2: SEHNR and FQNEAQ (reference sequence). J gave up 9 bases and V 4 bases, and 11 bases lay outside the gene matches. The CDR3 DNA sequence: TGTGCCAGCAGCTCTGACCGGACAGGGCAGGCTGAGCAGTTCTTC. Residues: CASSSDRTGQAEQFF.

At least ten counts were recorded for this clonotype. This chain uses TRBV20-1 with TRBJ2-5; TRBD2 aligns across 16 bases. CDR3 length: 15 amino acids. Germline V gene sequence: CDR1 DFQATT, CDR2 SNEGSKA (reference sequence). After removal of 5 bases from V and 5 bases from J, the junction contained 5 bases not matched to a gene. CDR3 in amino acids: CSASKGLAGGETQYF. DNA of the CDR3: TGCAGTGCTTCCAAGGGACTAGCGGGAGGGGAGACCCAGTACTTC.

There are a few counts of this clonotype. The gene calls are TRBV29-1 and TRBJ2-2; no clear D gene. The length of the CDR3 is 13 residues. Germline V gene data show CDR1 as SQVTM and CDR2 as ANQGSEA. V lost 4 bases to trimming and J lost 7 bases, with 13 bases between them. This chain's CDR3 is CSVVQLQGGELFF. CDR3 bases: TGCAGCGTTGTACAGCTTCAAGGCGGGGAGCTGTTTTTT.

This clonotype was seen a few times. CDR3 sequence (DNA): TGCGCCAGCAGCGATAGAGACCGACAGGGGGTCTTCTCCACAGATACGCAGTATTTT. Amino acids: CASSDRDRQGVFSTDTQYF. This chain links TRBV5-1 with TRBJ2-3; 9 bases match TRBD1. In germline, CDR1 is SGHRS, CDR2 YFSETQ. Germline trimming cut 4 bases from V and 2 bases from J; bases unmatched to any gene: 17. The CDR3 sequence is 19 residues long.

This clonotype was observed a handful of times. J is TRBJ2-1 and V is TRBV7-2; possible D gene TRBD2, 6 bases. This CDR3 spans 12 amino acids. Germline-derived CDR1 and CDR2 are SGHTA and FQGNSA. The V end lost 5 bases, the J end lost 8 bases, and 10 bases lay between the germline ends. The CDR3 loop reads CASSPRRDEQFF. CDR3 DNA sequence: TGTGCCAGCAGCCCGCGGAGGGATGAGCAGTTCTTC.

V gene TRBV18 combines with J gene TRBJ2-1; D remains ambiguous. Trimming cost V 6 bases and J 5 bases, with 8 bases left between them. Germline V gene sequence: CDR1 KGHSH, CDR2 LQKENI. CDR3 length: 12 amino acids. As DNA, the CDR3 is TGTGCCAGCTCCGGACCCGACAATGAGCAGTTCTTC. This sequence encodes CASSGPDNEQFF.

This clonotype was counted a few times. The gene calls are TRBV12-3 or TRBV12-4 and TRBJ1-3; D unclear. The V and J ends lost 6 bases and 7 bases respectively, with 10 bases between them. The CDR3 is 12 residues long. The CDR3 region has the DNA TGTGCCAGCAGGCCCGCATCTAACACCATATATTTT. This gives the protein CASRPASNTIYF.

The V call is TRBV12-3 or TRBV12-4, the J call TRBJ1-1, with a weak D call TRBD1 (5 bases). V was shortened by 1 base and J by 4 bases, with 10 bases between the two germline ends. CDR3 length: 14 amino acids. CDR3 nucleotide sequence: TGTGCCAGCAGTTTAGTTCCAGGGAGCACTGAAGCTTTCTTT. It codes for CASSLVPGSTEAFF.

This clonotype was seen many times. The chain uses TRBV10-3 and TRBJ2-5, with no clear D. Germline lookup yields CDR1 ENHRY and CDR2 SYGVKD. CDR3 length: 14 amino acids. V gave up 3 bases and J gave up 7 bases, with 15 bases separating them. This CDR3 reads CAISDSMGRRTQYF. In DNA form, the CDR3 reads TGTGCCATCAGTGACTCCATGGGCCGGCGGACCCAGTACTTC.

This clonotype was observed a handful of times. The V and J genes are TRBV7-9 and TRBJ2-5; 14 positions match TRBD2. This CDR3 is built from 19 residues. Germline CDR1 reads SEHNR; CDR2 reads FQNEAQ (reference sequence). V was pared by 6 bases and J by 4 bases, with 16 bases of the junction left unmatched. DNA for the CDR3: TGTGCCAGCAGACATTGGAACGGGACTAGCGGGAGTTGGGGAGAGACCCAGTACTTC. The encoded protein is CASRHWNGTSGSWGETQYF.

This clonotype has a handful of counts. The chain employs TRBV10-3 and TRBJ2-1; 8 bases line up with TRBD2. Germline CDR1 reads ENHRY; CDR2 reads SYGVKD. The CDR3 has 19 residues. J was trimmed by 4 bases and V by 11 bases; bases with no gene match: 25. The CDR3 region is CALPGARREVSGAYNEQFF. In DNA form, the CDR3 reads TGTGCCCTTCCTGGCGCCCGGCGCGAAGTTAGCGGGGCGTACAATGAGCAGTTCTTC.

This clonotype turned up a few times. The CDR3 spells CASSDPKAGVVHEQYF. The CDR3 DNA reads TGTGCCAGCAGTGATCCCAAAGCGGGAGTAGTCCACGAGCAGTACTTC. This rearrangement joins TRBV25-1 to TRBJ2-7; the match to TRBD2 covers 8 bases. The CDR3 covers 16 residues. The J segment lost 5 bases and the V segment lost 3 bases, leaving 12 bases of the junction unmatched. Germline V gene data show CDR1 as MGHDK and CDR2 as SYGVNS.

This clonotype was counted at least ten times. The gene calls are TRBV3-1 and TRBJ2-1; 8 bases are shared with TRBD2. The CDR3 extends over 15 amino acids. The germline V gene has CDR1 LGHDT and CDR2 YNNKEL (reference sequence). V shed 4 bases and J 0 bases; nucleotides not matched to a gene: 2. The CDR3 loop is CASSPGLASYNEQFF. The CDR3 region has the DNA TGTGCCAGCAGCCCCGGACTAGCCTCCTACAATGAGCAGTTCTTC.

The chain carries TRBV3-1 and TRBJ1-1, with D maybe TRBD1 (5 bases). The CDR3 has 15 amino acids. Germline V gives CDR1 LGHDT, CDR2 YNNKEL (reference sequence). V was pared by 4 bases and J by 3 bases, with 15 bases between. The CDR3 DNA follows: TGTGCCAGCAGCCCTCGAGTGGGGGGGGACACTGAAGCTTTCTTT. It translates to CASSPRVGGDTEAFF.

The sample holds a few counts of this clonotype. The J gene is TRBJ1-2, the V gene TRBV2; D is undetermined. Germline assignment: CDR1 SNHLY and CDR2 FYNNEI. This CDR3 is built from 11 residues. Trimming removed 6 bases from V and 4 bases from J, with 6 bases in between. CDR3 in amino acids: CASRLSYGYTF. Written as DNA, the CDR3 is TGTGCCAGCAGACTTAGCTATGGCTACACCTTC.

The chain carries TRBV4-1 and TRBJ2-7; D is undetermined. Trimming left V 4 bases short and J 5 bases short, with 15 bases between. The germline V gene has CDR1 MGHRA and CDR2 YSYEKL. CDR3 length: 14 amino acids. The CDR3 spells CASSPRHPSDEQYF. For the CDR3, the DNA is TGCGCCAGCAGCCCCCGACACCCCAGCGACGAGCAGTACTTC.

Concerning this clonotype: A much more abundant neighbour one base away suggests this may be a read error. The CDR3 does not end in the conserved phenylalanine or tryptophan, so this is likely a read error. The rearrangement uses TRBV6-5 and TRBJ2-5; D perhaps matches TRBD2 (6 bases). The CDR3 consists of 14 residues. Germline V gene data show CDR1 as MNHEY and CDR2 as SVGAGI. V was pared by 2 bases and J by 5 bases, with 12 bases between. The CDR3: CASSYGGTWETQYL. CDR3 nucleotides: TGTGCCAGCAGTTACGGAGGGACCTGGGAGACCCAGTACCTC.

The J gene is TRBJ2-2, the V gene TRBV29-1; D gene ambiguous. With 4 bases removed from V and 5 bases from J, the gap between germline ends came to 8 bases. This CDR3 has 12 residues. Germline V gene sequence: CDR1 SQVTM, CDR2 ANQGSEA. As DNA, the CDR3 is TGCAGCGTTGGCCTGCGGACCGGGGAGCTGTTTTTT. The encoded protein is CSVGLRTGELFF.

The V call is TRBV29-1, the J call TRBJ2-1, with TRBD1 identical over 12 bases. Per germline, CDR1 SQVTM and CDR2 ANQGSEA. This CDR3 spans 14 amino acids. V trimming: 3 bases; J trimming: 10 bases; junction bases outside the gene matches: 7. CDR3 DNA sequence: TGCAGCGTTGACCCGGGACAGGGGGCCGGGGAGCAGTTCTTC. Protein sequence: CSVDPGQGAGEQFF.